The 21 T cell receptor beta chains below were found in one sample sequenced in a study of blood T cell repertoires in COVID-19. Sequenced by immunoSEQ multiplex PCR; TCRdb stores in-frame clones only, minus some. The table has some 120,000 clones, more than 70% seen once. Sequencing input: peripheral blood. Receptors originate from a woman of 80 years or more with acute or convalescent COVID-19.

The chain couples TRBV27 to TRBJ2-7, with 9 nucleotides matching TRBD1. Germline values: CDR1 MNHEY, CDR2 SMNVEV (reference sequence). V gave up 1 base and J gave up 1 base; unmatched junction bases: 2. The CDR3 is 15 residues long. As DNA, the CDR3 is TGTGCCAGCAGTTTATTACAGGGGGCTTCCTACGAGCAGTACTTC. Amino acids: CASSLLQGASYEQYF.

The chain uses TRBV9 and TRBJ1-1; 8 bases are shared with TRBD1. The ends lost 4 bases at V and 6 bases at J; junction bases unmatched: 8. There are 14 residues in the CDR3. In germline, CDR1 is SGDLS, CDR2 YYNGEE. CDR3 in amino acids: CASSLLGQGAEAFF. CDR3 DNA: TGTGCCAGCAGCCTTCTCGGACAGGGCGCTGAAGCTTTCTTT.

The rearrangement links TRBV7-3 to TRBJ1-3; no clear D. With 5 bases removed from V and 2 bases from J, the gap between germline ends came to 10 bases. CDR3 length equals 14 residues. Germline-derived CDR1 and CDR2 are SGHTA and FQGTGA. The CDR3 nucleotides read TGTGCCAGCAGCGCCGGTTTCCCTGGAAACACCATATATTTT. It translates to CASSAGFPGNTIYF.

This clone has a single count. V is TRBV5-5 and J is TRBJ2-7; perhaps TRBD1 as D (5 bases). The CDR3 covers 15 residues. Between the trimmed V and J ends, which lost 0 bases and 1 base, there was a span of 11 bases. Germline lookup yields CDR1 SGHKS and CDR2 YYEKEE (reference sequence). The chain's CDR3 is CASSLEGQSSYEQYF. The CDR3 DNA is TGTGCCAGCAGCTTGGAAGGACAATCTTCCTACGAGCAGTACTTC.

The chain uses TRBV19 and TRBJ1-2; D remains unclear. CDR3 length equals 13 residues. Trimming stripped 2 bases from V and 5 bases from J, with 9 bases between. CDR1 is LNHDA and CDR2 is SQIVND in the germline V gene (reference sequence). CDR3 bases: TGTGCCAGTAGTATAAGACGGGATTATGGCTACACCTTC. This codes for CASSIRRDYGYTF.

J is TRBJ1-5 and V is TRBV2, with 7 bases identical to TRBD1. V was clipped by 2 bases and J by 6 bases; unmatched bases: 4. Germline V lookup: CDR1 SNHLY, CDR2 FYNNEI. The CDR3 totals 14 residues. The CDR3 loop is CASSEQGESQPQHF. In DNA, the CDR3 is TGTGCCAGCAGTGAACAGGGGGAGAGTCAGCCCCAGCATTTT.

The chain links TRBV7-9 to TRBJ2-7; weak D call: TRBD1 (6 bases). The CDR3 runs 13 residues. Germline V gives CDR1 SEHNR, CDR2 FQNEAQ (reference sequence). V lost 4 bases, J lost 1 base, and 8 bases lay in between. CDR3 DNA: TGTGCCAGCAGCTCAGACAGGTCCTACGAGCAGTACTTC. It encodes CASSSDRSYEQYF.

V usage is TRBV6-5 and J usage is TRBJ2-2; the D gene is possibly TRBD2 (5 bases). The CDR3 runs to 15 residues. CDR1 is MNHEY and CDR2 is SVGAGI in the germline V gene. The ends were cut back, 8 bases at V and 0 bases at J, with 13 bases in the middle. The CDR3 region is CASGGAGTNTGELFF. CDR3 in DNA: TGTGCCAGCGGAGGTGCAGGAACGAACACCGGGGAGCTGTTTTTT.

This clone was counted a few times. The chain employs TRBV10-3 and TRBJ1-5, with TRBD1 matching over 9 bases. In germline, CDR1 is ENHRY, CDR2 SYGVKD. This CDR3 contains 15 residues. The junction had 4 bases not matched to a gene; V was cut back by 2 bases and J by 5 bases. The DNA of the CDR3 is TGTGCCATCAGTGAGAGGGGACAGGGCGATCAGCCCCAGCATTTT. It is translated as CAISERGQGDQPQHF.

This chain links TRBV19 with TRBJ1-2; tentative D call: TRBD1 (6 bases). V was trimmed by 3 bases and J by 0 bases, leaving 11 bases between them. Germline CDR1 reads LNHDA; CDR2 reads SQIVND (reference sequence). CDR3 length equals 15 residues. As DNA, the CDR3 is TGTGCCAGTAGTATGATGACAGGCTCTAACTATGGCTACACCTTC. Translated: CASSMMTGSNYGYTF.

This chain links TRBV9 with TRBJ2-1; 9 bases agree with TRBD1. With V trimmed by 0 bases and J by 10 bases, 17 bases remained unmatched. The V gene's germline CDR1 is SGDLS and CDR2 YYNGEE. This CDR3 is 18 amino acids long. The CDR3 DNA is TGTGCCAGCAGCGTAGCGCTTTACGGGACAGGGCGCCGGGGGGAGCAGTTCTTC. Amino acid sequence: CASSVALYGTGRRGEQFF.

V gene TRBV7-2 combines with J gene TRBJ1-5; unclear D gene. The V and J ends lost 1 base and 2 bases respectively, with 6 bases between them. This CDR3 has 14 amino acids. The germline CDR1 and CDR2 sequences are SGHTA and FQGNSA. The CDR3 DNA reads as TGTGCCAGCAGCTTAGTCCAGGGCAATCAGCCCCAGCATTTT. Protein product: CASSLVQGNQPQHF.

For the CDR3, the DNA is TGTGCTAGTGGTTTGGGAATGCTAACTGAAGCTTTCTTT. Protein: CASGLGMLTEAFF. V usage is TRBV12-5 and J usage is TRBJ1-1; no clear D gene. The CDR3 extends over 13 amino acids. Per germline, CDR1 LGHNT and CDR2 FRNRAP. V was cut by 1 base and J by 5 bases, with 8 bases left in between. The entire variable domain, with the rest obtained from reference TRBV12-5 and TRBJ1-1, is as follows: DARVTQTPRHKVTEMGQEVTMRCQPILGHNTVFWYRQTMMQGLELLAYFRNRAPLDDSGMPKDRFSAEMPDATLATLKIQPSEPRDSAVYFCASGLGMLTEAFFGQGTRLTVV.

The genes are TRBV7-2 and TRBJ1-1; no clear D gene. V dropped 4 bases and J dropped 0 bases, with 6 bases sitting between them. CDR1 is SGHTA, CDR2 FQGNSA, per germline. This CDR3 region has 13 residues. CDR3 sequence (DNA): TGTGCCAGCAGCTCCCAGATGAACACTGAAGCTTTCTTT. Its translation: CASSSQMNTEAFF.

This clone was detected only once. Written as DNA, the CDR3 is TGTGCCAGCTCTCCCCTCTCAGGGGTCAATCAGCCCCAGCATTTT. Translation gives CASSPLSGVNQPQHF. The V call is TRBV18, the J call TRBJ1-5, with TRBD1 as a possible D gene (6 bases). Trimming pared 6 bases from V and 3 bases from J, leaving 15 bases between. The CDR3 covers 15 residues. CDR1 and CDR2 (germline): KGHSH, LQKENI.

The CDR3 coding sequence is TGTGCCAGCAGCAAAACGACTAGCGGGAGACCCGATACGCAGTATTTT. Its protein product is CASSKTTSGRPDTQYF. The chain joins TRBV7-3 to TRBJ2-3, with 12 bases matching TRBD2. The CDR3 totals 16 residues. Per germline, CDR1 SGHTA and CDR2 FQGTGA. J lost 6 bases, V lost 5 bases, and 9 bases had no gene match. Drawing the rest from reference TRBV7-3 and TRBJ2-3, the complete variable domain is GAGVSQTPSNKVTEKGKYVELRCDPISGHTALYWYRQSLGQGPEFLIYFQGTGAADDSGLPNDRFFAVRPEGSVSTLKIQRTERGDSAVYLCASSKTTSGRPDTQYFGPGTRLTVL.

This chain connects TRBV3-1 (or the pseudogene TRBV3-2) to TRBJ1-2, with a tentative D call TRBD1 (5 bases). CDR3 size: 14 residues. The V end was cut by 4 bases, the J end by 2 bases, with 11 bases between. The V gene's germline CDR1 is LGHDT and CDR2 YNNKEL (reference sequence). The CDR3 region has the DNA TGTGCCAGCAGCCTACTGACAGAGAACTATGGCTACACCTTC. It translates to CASSLLTENYGYTF.

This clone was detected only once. The CDR3: CASSEFPGQGETF. CDR3 DNA: TGCGCCAGCAGTGAGTTCCCGGGACAGGGGGAGACCTTC. The V gene is TRBV10-1, the J gene TRBJ1-2; 11 nucleotides line up with TRBD1. J lost 14 bases, V lost 1 base, and 6 bases had no gene match. Germline V gene sequence: CDR1 WNHNN, CDR2 SYGVQD (reference sequence). The CDR3 contains 13 residues.

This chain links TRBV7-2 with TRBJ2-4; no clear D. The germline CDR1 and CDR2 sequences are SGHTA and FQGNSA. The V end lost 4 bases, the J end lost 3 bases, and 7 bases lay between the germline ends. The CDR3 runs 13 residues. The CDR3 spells CASSSPLKNIQYF. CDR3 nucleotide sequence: TGTGCCAGCAGCTCCCCCCTCAAAAACATTCAGTACTTC.

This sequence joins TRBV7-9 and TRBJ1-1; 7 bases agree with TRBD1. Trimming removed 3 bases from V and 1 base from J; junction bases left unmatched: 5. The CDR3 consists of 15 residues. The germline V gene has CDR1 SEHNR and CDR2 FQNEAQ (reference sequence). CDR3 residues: CASSFHRDRNTEAFF. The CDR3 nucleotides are TGTGCCAGCAGCTTCCACCGGGACAGGAACACTGAAGCTTTCTTT.

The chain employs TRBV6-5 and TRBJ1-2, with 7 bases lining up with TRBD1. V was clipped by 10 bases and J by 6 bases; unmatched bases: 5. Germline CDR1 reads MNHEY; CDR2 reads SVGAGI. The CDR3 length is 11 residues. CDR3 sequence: CAIGQADGYTF. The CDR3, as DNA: TGTGCCATCGGACAGGCAGATGGCTACACCTTC.